This T cell receptor beta chain was sequenced during a study of radiotherapy plus CTLA-4 blockade in lung cancer. Repertoires were generated with immunoSEQ multiplex PCR, while TCRdb's copy carries only in-frame clones and drops some. Of tens of thousands of clones listed, 75% to 85% were seen once; the top ten hold around 23%. V was pared by 10 bases and J by 2 bases, with 7 bases of the junction left unmatched. This CDR3 has 14 amino acids. The germline CDR1 and CDR2 sequences are ENHRY and SYGVKD. General observations from the study: Among blood TCR repertoires after radiotherapy plus ipilimumab, tumor-derived clones expanded.

Comment on this clone: Its target is unknown.

V usage is TRBV10-3 and J usage is TRBJ2-2; 7 nucleotides align to TRBD1. The receptor comes from a human donor with non-small cell lung cancer that progressed on radiotherapy plus ipilimumab. The material sequenced was peripheral blood, taken from a patient treated with radiotherapy plus ipilimumab. CDR3 loop: CATRTGSNTGELFF. In DNA, the CDR3 is TGTGCCACCAGGACAGGATCTAACACCGGGGAGCTGTTTTTT.